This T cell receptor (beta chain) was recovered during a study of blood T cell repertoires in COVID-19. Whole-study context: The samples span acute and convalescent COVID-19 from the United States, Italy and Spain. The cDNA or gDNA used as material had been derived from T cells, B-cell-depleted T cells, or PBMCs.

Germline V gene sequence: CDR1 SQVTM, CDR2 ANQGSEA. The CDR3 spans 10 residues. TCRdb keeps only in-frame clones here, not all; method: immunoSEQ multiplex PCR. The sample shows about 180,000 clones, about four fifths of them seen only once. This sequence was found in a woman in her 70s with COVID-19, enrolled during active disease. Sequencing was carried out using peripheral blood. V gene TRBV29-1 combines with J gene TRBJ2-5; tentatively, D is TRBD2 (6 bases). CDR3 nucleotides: TGCATGTCGGGGGAAGAGACCCAGTACTTC. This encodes CMSGEETQYF.